This T cell receptor (beta chain) was observed in a study of low-dose radiotherapy and immunotherapy resistance in tumors. Study-wide background: Members of Cohort 1 were treated with 0.5 Gy per fraction every 2 weeks. The prescribed total PTV dose was 6.5 Gy.

Time point described: before trial treatment. This clonotype was seen repeatedly, ten times or more. First-strand cDNA used TRAV- and TRBV-specific primers, covering alpha and beta chains. With a V-primer adapter and a constant-region primer, TCRs were amplified for about 20 PCR cycles. TCRdb re-called the reads through MiXCR, storing one row per CDR3 protein. The table lists around 90,000 distinct CDR3 sequences, approximately 19% of them singletons, with 5% to 7% in the top ten. This CDR3 contains 20 residues. V shed 2 bases, J shed 1 base, and the junction held 18 bases outside the gene matches. Germline V gives CDR1 SGHRS, CDR2 YFSETQ.

The origin of this receptor is a male donor with prostate cancer. The V and J genes are TRBV5-1 and TRBJ2-1, with 7 bases fitting TRBD2. The specimen comprised PBMCs, sampled before treatment. The CDR3 nucleotides are TGCGCCAGCAGCTTCCACGTGATCAATCTTGGCGGGGGATCCTACAATGAGCAGTTCTTC. Its translation is CASSFHVINLGGGSYNEQFF.